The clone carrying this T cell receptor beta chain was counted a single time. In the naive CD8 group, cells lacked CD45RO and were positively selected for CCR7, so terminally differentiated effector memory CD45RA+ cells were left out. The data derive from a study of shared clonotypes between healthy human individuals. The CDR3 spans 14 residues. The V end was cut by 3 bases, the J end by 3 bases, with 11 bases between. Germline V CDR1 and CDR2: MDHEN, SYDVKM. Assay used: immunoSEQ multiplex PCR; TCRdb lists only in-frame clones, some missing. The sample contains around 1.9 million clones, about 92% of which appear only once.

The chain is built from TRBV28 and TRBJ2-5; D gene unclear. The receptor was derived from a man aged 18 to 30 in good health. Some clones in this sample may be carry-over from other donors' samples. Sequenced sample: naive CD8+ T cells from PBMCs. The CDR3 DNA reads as TGTGCCAGCAGTTTTGTGAAGGAGAAAGAGACCCAGTACTTC. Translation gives CASSFVKEKETQYF.